This T cell receptor beta chain was identified in a study of T cells in Graves' hyperthyroidism and ophthalmopathy. Authors of the study amplified TCR beta CDR3 regions from RNA transcripts. The HTBI primer set served for first-round RT-PCR of the TCR CDR3. TCRdb analysed the multiplex PCR reads with MiXCR anew, one entry per CDR3 protein. The repertoire holds fewer than 850,000 distinct CDR3 sequences, around 15% seen once, with less than 20% in the top ten. Details on this clonotype: Its antigen is undetermined.

Overall study results and limits: Researchers report that a 13 V-J model separated ophthalmopathy from stable hyperthyroidism. Within blood appeared most thyroid clonotypes that had expanded above 0.001.

Isolation of PBMCs was performed on about 10 ml fresh peripheral blood. The sample was blood. The clonotype comes from a man between 50 and 59 years old with Graves' hyperthyroidism.

CDR3: CASSLRASGRTYEQYF. The CDR3 DNA sequence: TGTGCCAGCAGCTTAAGGGCTAGCGGGAGAACGTACGAGCAGTACTTC. The genes are TRBV7-3 and TRBJ2-7, with 10 bases aligning to TRBD2. CDR3 length equals 16 residues. Germline lookup yields CDR1 SGHTA and CDR2 FQGTGA. V shed 1 base, J shed 4 bases, and the junction held 7 bases outside the gene matches.